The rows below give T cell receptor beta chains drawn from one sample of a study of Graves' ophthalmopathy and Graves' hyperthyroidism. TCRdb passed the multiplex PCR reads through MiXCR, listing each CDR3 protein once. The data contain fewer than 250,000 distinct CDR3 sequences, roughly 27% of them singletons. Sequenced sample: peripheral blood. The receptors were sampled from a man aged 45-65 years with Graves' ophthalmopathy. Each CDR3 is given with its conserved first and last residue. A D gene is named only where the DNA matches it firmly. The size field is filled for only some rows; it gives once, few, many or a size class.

TGTGCCTGGAGTTTCGCGCCCCGAGGGGGCTCTGGAAACACCATATATTTT	CAWSFAPRGGSGNTIYF	.	many	TRBV30	TRBJ1-3
TGTGCCAGCCGTGAGGGGACTCAAGAGACCCAGTACTTC	CASREGTQETQYF	.	many	TRBV7-9	TRBJ2-5
TGTGCCAGCAGTTACCCAGGATCCGGGACTGCAAGCTCCTACGAGCAGTACTTC	CASSYPGSGTASSYEQYF	.	many	TRBV6-2/TRBV6-3	TRBJ2-7
TGTGCCAGCACCCAAGTAGAGGGCTACTACGAGCAGTACTTC	CASTQVEGYYEQYF	.	many	TRBV11-2	TRBJ2-7
TGTGCCAGCAGTGTTCAAGGGGGGACTGAAGCTTTCTTT	CASSVQGGTEAFF	.	many	TRBV6-4	TRBJ1-1
TGTGCCTGGAGTGTACGGTCGGATCAGCCCCAGCATTTT	CAWSVRSDQPQHF	.	many	TRBV30	TRBJ1-5
TGCAGTGCTCCCCCATCCTCGGAGACCCAGTACTTC	CSAPPSSETQYF	.	.	TRBV20-1	TRBJ2-5
TGTGCCAGCAGCCCCCGGGGGGACAGCAGCACAAATACGCAGTATTTT	CASSPRGDSSTNTQYF	.	many	TRBV9	TRBJ2-3
TGCGCCAGCAGCTTGGCAACAGGGGGCGCGAATTTTGGGTCACCCCTCCACTTT	CASSLATGGANFGSPLHF	TRBD1	many	TRBV5-1	TRBJ1-6
TGTGCCAGCAGTTTAGTCGGGAGGGAGACCCAGTACTTC	CASSLVGRETQYF	TRBD2	.	TRBV7-2	TRBJ2-5
TGCGCCAGCAGCTTGGAAGGGGACCGGACCTACGAGCAGTACTTC	CASSLEGDRTYEQYF	.	many	TRBV5-1	TRBJ2-7
TGTGCCAGCAGCATCGACAGTGGAAACACCATATATTTT	CASSIDSGNTIYF	.	many	TRBV7-8	TRBJ1-3
TGTGCCACCAGTGACGAGAGGGCATCTCAGCCCCAGCATTTT	CATSDERASQPQHF	.	.	TRBV24-1	TRBJ1-5
TGTGCCACCAGTGATTCAAGGGGTAGCAGGGGACGCTATGGCTACACCTTC	CATSDSRGSRGRYGYTF	.	many	TRBV24-1	TRBJ1-2
TGTGCCTGGAGTGTATATGAAGGGTATCGGGGAGCGGGGGAGACCCAGTACTTC	CAWSVYEGYRGAGETQYF	TRBD2	many	TRBV30	TRBJ2-5
TGTGCCAGCAGCACGCGGACAGGGTTCTACGAGCAGTACTTC	CASSTRTGFYEQYF	TRBD1	many	TRBV7-2	TRBJ2-7
TGTGCCAGCAGCTTGTTTAGGGTGGACACTGAAGCTTTCTTT	CASSLFRVDTEAFF	.	many	TRBV5-5	TRBJ1-1
TGCAGCGCCATGATGACGAACACCGGGGAGCTGTTTTTT	CSAMMTNTGELFF	.	many	TRBV29-1	TRBJ2-2
TGTGCCAGCAGTTTACCGGACAGGGGCGAGCAGTACTTC	CASSLPDRGEQYF	TRBD1	.	TRBV28	TRBJ2-7
TGTGCCAGCAGTGGTGGTAGATGGGCCGGGGAGCTGTTTTTT	CASSGGRWAGELFF	.	many	TRBV28	TRBJ2-2
TGTGCCAGCAGTTACGGGGGACTGCGCGGGCACCAGTACTTC	CASSYGGLRGHQYF	.	.	TRBV6-2/TRBV6-3	TRBJ2-5
TGTGCCAGCAGTGCTAGCGGGATCCCCTACGAGCAGTACTTC	CASSASGIPYEQYF	TRBD2	many	TRBV2	TRBJ2-7
TGTGCCAGCAGTGACTCTAGCTCTGGGGCCAACGTCCTGACTTTC	CASSDSSSGANVLTF	.	many	TRBV6-4	TRBJ2-6
TGCGCCAGCAGCCAGGTCACGGGAGCCCAAGAGACCCAGTACTTC	CASSQVTGAQETQYF	.	many	TRBV5-1	TRBJ2-5
TGTGCCAGCAGCACCGCCCTTTATGGCTACACCTTC	CASSTALYGYTF	.	.	TRBV28	TRBJ1-2
TGTGCCAGCAGCTTTGGGTCGTTTGGCTATGGCTACACCTTC	CASSFGSFGYGYTF	.	.	TRBV11-3	TRBJ1-2
TGTGCCAGCAGCGGACAGGCGATGAACACTGAAGCTTTCTTT	CASSGQAMNTEAFF	TRBD1	.	TRBV2	TRBJ1-1
TGTGCCAGCAGTTACTCAGATATAATAGATGGCTACACCTTC	CASSYSDIIDGYTF	.	.	TRBV6-5	TRBJ1-2
TGTGCCAGCAGCTGGTCCCCAGCTAGCACAGATACGCAGTATTTT	CASSWSPASTDTQYF	.	.	TRBV7-3	TRBJ2-3
TGTGCCAGCAGTTACTGGATCGGACAGGGGGCTTCCGAGCGGTACTTC	CASSYWIGQGASERYF	TRBD1	many	TRBV6-2/TRBV6-3	TRBJ2-7
TGCAGTGCTAGGCGTGGCAGTCAAGAGACCCAGTACTTC	CSARRGSQETQYF	.	.	TRBV20-1	TRBJ2-5
TGTGCCAGCAGTATGACAGGGGGGAGGACTGAAGCTTTCTTT	CASSMTGGRTEAFF	TRBD1	many	TRBV12-3/TRBV12-4	TRBJ1-1
TGCAGCGTTGAAATGGGCGGGTGGGAGACCCAGTACTTC	CSVEMGGWETQYF	.	.	TRBV29-1	TRBJ2-5